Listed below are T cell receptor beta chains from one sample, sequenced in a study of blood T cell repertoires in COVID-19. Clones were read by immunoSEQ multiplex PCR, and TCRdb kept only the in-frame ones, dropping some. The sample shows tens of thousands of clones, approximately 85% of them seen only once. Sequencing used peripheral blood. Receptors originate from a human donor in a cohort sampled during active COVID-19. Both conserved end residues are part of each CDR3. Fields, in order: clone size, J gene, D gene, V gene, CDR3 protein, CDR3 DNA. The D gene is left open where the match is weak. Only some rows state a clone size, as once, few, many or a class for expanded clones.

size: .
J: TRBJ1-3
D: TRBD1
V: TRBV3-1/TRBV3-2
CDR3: CASSRGQGTGNTIYF
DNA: TGTGCCAGCAGCCGAGGACAGGGTACTGGAAACACCATATATTTT

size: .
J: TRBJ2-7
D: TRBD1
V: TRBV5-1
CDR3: CASRAGTGFYEQYF
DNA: TGCGCCAGCAGGGCGGGGACAGGATTTTACGAGCAGTACTTC

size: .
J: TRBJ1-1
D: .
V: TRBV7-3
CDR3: CASSLLGRGTEAFF
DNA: TGTGCCAGCTCTCTTCTGGGGAGGGGCACTGAAGCTTTCTTT

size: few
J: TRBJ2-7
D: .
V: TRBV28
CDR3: CAIQAWTASYEQYF
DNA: TGTGCCATCCAGGCTTGGACAGCCTCCTACGAGCAGTACTTC

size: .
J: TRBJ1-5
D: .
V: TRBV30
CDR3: CAWSRGNGNQPQHF
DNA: TGTGCCTGGAGTCGGGGTAATGGCAATCAGCCCCAGCATTTT

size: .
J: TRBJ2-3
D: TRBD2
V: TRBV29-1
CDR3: CSVESLAEIEDTQYF
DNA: TGCAGCGTTGAATCACTAGCGGAAATAGAGGATACGCAGTATTTT

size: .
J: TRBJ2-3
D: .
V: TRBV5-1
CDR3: CASTLGGRGNTDTQYF
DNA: TGCGCCAGCACCCTAGGGGGGCGGGGGAACACAGATACGCAGTATTTT

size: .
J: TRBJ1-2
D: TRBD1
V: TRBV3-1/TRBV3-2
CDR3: CASSQGDRGNYGYTF
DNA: TGTGCCAGCAGCCAAGGAGACAGGGGTAACTATGGCTACACCTTC

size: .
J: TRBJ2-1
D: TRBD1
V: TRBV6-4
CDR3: CASSDSGQGHNEQFF
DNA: TGTGCCAGCAGTGACTCGGGACAGGGCCACAATGAGCAGTTCTTC

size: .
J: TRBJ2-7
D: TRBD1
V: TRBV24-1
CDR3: CATSDLQDRGTPYEQYF
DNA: TGTGCCACCAGTGATTTGCAGGACAGGGGGACGCCCTACGAGCAGTACTTC

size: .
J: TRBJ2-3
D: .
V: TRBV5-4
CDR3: CASSPDGEVSTDTQYF
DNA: TGTGCCAGCAGCCCCGATGGGGAGGTCAGCACAGATACGCAGTATTTT

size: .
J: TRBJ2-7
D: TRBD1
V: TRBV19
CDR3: CASSTLDRAYEQYF
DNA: TGTGCCAGTAGTACCTTGGACAGGGCTTACGAGCAGTACTTC

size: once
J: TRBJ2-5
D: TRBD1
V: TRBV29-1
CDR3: CSVTTGVETQYF
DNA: TGCAGCGTCACCACAGGGGTTGAGACCCAGTACTTC

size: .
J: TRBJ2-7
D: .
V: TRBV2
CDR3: CASSATGRLYEQYF
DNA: TGTGCCAGCAGTGCTACAGGGAGACTCTACGAGCAGTACTTC

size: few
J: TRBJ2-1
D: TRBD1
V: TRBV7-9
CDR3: CASSLPRQGTNEQFF
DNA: TGTGCCAGCAGCTTACCGAGACAGGGGACCAATGAGCAGTTCTTC

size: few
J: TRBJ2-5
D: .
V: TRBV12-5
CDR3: CASGPERETQYF
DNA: TGTGCTAGTGGGCCGGAGAGAGAGACCCAGTACTTC

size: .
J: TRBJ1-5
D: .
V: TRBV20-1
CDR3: CSANEGGADSNQPQHF
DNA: TGCAGTGCTAATGAGGGAGGGGCAGACAGCAATCAGCCCCAGCATTTT

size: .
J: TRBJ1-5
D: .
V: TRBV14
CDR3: CASSQYRPGRGNSNQPQHF
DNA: TGTGCCAGCAGCCAATATAGACCGGGTAGGGGAAATAGCAATCAGCCCCAGCATTTT

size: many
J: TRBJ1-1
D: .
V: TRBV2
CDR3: CATYSTARTEAFF
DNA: TGTGCCACCTACTCGACAGCTCGAACTGAAGCTTTCTTT

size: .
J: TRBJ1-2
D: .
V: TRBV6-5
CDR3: CASSYRSRGRYGYTF
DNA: TGTGCCAGCAGTTACAGATCCAGGGGTCGGTATGGCTACACCTTC

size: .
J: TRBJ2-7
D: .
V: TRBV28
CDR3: CASSSRQYEQYF
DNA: TGTGCCAGCAGTTCCCGACAGTACGAGCAGTACTTC

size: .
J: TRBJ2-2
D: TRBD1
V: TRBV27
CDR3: CASSFDREDANTGELFF
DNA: TGTGCCAGCAGTTTCGACAGGGAAGACGCGAACACCGGGGAGCTGTTTTTT

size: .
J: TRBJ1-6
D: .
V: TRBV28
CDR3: CASTPAADSYNSPLHF
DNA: TGTGCCAGCACTCCCGCGGCAGACTCCTATAATTCACCCCTCCACTTT

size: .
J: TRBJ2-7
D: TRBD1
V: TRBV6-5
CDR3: CATASTGTFGEQYF
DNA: TGTGCCACCGCCTCGACAGGGACCTTTGGCGAGCAGTACTTC

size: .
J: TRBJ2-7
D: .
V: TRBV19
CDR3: CASSAGMASYEQYF
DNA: TGTGCCAGTAGTGCGGGGATGGCCTCCTACGAGCAGTACTTC